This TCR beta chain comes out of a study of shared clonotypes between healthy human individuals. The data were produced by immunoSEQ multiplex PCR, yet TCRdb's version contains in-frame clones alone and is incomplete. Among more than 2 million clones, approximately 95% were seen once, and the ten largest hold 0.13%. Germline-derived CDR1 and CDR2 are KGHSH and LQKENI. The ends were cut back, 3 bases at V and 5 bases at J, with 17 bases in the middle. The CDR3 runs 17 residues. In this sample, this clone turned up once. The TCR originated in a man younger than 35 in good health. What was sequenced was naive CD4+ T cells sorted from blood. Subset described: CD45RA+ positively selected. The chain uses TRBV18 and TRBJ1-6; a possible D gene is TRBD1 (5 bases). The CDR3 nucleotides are TGTGCCAGCTCACCCTCGGGGGGGAGAGCCGATAATTCACCCCTCCACTTT. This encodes CASSPSGGRADNSPLHF. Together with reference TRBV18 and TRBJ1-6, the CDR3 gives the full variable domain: NAGVMQNPRHLVRRRGQEARLRCSPMKGHSHVYWYRQLPEEGLKFMVYLQKENIIDESGMPKERFSAEFPKEGPSILRIQQVVRGDSAAYFCASSPSGGRADNSPLHFGNGTRLTVT.